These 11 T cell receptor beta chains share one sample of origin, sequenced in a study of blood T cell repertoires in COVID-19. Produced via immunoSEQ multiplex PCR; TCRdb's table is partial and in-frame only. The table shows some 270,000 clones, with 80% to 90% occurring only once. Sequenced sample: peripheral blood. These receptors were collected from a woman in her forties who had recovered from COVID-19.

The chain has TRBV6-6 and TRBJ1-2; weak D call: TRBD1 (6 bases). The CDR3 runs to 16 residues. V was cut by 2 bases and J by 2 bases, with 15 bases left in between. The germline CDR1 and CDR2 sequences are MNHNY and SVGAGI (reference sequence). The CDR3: CASSYPGSGANYGYTF. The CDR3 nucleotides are TGTGCCAGCAGTTACCCCGGTTCAGGGGCCAACTATGGCTACACCTTC.

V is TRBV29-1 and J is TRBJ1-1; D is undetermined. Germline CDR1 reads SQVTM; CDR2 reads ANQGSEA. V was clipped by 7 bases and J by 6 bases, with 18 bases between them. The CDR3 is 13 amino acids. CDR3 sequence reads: CSAVGRGGSEAFF. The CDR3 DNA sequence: TGCAGCGCAGTCGGGCGGGGAGGATCTGAAGCTTTCTTT. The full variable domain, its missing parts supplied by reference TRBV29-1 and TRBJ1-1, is SAVISQKPSRDICQRGTSLTIQCQVDSQVTMMFWYRQQPGQSLTLIATANQGSEATYESGFVIDKFPISRPNLTFSTLTVSNMSPEDSSIYLCSAVGRGGSEAFFGQGTRLTVV.

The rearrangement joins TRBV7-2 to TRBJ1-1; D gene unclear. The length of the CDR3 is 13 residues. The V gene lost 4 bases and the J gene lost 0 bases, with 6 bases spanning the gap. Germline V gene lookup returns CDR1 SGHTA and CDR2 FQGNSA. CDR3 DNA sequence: TGTGCCAGCAGCTACTCCCTGAACACTGAAGCTTTCTTT. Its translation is CASSYSLNTEAFF.

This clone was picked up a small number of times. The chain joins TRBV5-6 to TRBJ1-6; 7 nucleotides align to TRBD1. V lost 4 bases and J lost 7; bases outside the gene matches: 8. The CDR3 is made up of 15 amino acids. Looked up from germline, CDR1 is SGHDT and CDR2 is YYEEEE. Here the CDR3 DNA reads TGTGCCAGCAGCAGGAGGGACAGCGGGAATTCACCCCTCCACTTT. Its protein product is CASSRRDSGNSPLHF.

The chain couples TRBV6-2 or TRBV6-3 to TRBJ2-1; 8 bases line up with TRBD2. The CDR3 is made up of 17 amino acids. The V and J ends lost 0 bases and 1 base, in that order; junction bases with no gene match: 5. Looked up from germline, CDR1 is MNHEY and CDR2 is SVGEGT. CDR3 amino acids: CASSYSSSGFSYNEQFF. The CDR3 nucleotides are TGTGCCAGCAGTTACTCTTCTAGCGGGTTTTCCTACAATGAGCAGTTCTTC.

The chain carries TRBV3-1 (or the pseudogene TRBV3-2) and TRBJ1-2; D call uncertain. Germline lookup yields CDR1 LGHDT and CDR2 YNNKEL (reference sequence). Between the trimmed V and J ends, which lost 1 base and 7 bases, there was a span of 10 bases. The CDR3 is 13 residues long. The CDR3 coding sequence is TGTGCCAGCAGCCAAGCGTTGCGGGGTGGCTACACCTTC. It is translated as CASSQALRGGYTF.

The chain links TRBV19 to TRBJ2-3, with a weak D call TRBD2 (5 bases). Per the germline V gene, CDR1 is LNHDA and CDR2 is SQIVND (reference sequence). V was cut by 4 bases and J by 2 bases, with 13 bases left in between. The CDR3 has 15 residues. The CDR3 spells CASSTDSDDTDTQYF. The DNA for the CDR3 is TGTGCCAGTAGTACGGACTCAGACGACACAGATACGCAGTATTTT.

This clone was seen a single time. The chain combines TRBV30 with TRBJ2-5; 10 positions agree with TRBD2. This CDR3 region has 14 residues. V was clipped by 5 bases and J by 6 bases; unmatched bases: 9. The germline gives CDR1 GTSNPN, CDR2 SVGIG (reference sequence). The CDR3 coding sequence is TGTGCCTGGCAACCGGGACTAGCGTTCCAGACCCAGTACTTC. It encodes CAWQPGLAFQTQYF.

The CDR3 sequence: CAWSVLGQAFF. The CDR3 coding sequence is TGTGCCTGGAGTGTATTGGGGCAAGCTTTCTTT. V usage is TRBV30 and J usage is TRBJ1-1; possible D gene TRBD1, 5 bases. The germline V and J ends were trimmed by 0 bases and 9 bases, with 8 bases remaining between them. CDR3 length: 11 amino acids. Germline loops: CDR1 GTSNPN, CDR2 SVGIG (reference sequence).

The CDR3 region has the DNA TGTGCCAGCAGCTTAGCCGGGGTGAGCTATGGCTACACCTTC. It specifies CASSLAGVSYGYTF. The chain couples TRBV11-2 to TRBJ1-2; D is undetermined. This CDR3 has 14 residues. V lost 1 base and J 4 bases, leaving 10 bases between the germline ends. In germline, CDR1 is SGHAT, CDR2 FQNNGV.

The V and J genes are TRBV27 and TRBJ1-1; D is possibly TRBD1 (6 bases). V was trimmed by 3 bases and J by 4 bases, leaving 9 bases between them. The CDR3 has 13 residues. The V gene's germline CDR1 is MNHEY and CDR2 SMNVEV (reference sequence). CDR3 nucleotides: TGTGCCAGCAGTTTTGGACAGAGCACTGAAGCTTTCTTT. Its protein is CASSFGQSTEAFF.